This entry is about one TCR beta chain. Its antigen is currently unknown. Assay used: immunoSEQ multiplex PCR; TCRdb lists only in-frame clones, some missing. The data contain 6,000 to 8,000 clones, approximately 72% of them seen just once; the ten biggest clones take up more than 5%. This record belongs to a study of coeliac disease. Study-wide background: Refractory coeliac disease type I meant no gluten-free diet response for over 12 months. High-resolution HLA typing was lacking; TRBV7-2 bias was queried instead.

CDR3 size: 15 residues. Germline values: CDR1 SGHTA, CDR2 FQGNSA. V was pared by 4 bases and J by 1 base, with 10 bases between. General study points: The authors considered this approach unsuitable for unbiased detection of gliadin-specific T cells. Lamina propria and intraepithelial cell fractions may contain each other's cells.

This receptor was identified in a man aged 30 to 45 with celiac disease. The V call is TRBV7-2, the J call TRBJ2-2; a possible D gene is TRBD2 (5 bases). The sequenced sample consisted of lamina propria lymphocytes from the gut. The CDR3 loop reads CASSSKDWNTGELFF. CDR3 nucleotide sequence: TGTGCCAGCAGCTCTAAGGACTGGAACACCGGGGAGCTGTTTTTT. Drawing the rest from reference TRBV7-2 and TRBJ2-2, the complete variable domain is GAGVSQSPSNKVTEKGKDVELRCDPISGHTALYWYRQSLGQGLEFLIYFQGNSAPDKSGLPSDRFSAERTGGSVSTLTIQRTQQEDSAVYLCASSSKDWNTGELFFGEGSRLTVL.